These 17 T cell receptor beta chains share one sample of origin, sequenced in a study of cytomegalovirus exposure and HLA in healthy donors. The PCR contained 60 Vbeta and 13 Jbeta primers. Produced via immunoSEQ multiplex PCR; TCRdb's table is partial and in-frame only. Seen here are some 150,000 clones, around 77% observed once, and the top ten hold 4% to 6%. Sequencing input: PBMCs. These receptors were taken from a woman in her 50s in good health and CMV-seronegative.

This chain joins TRBV9 and TRBJ1-1; 8 bases line up with TRBD1. After removal of 4 bases from V and 3 bases from J, the junction contained 2 bases not matched to a gene. The CDR3 contains 13 residues. CDR1 SGDLS and CDR2 YYNGEE come from the germline V gene. The CDR3 sequence: CASSKQGDTEAFF. As DNA, the CDR3 is TGTGCCAGCAGCAAACAGGGGGACACTGAAGCTTTCTTT.

The chain is built from TRBV7-8 and TRBJ1-3, with D unresolved. The CDR3 spans 14 residues. CDR1 is SGHVS, CDR2 FQNEAQ, per germline. The V and J ends lost 3 bases and 2 bases respectively, with 8 bases between them. The CDR3 bases are TGTGCCAGCAGCTTTCAGGAAGCTGGAAACACCATATATTTT. Translated, it gives CASSFQEAGNTIYF. Looking up the rest from reference TRBV7-8 and TRBJ1-3 gives the full variable domain: GAGVSQSPRYKVAKRGQDVALRCDPISGHVSLFWYQQALGQGPEFLTYFQNEAQLDKSGLPSDRFFAERPEGSVSTLKIQRTQQEDSAVYLCASSFQEAGNTIYFGEGSWLTVV.

The J gene is TRBJ1-4, the V gene TRBV5-6, with a weak D call TRBD1 (5 bases). V lost 9 bases and J 4 bases, leaving 13 bases between the germline ends. Germline-derived CDR1 and CDR2 are SGHDT and YYEEEE. The length of the CDR3 is 13 residues. The CDR3 sequence is CATKRGLNEKLFF. DNA of the CDR3: TGTGCCACCAAACGGGGACTTAATGAAAAACTGTTTTTT.

The rearrangement joins TRBV27 to TRBJ1-1, with TRBD1 identical over 8 bases. Trimming cost V 2 bases and J 2 bases; bases outside gene matches: 7. Germline V gives CDR1 MNHEY, CDR2 SMNVEV (reference sequence). The CDR3 has 16 amino acids. The CDR3, as DNA: TGTGCCAGCAGTTTAGTGGCAGGGGGCGTAAACACTGAAGCTTTCTTT. Protein: CASSLVAGGVNTEAFF.

The V and J genes are TRBV19 and TRBJ2-1, with 9 positions matching TRBD1. J gave up 0 bases and V 0 bases, and 12 bases lay outside the gene matches. This CDR3 has 20 amino acids. From germline, CDR1 is LNHDA and CDR2 SQIVND (reference sequence). The chain's CDR3 is CASSIEGGTGPPNSYNEQFF. The CDR3 region has the DNA TGTGCCAGTAGTATAGAGGGTGGGACAGGGCCTCCCAACTCCTACAATGAGCAGTTCTTC. Using reference TRBV19 and TRBJ2-1 for the parts outside the CDR3, the full variable domain is DGGITQSPKYLFRKEGQNVTLSCEQNLNHDAMYWYRQDPGQGLRLIYYSQIVNDFQKGDIAEGYSVSREKKESFPLTVTSAQKNPTAFYLCASSIEGGTGPPNSYNEQFFGPGTRLTVL.

This clone was observed a handful of times. The V and J genes are TRBV19 and TRBJ1-2, with TRBD1 matching over 7 bases. This CDR3 spans 15 amino acids. The V gene end was trimmed by 3 bases and the J gene end by 7 bases; junction bases not matched to a gene: 11. Germline V gene sequence: CDR1 LNHDA, CDR2 SQIVND (reference sequence). The CDR3 is CASSITGTADGGYTF. The CDR3 DNA reads as TGTGCCAGTAGTATCACCGGGACAGCGGACGGTGGCTACACCTTC.

The V gene is TRBV29-1, the J gene TRBJ1-1; D is undetermined. The germline CDR1 and CDR2 sequences are SQVTM and ANQGSEA. Trimming pared 4 bases from V and 2 bases from J, leaving 11 bases between. The CDR3 loop spans 13 amino acids. CDR3 protein: CSVGGLANTEAFF. The CDR3 DNA follows: TGCAGCGTTGGCGGGTTGGCAAACACTGAAGCTTTCTTT.

The V call is TRBV29-1, the J call TRBJ2-5; the match to TRBD2 covers 7 bases. The CDR3 is made up of 13 amino acids. Germline assignment: CDR1 SQVTM and CDR2 ANQGSEA. Trimming removed 4 bases from V and 5 bases from J; junction bases left unmatched: 7. CDR3 protein: CSVGTRSGETQYF. The CDR3 DNA reads TGCAGCGTTGGGACTAGAAGCGGGGAGACCCAGTACTTC.

This chain uses TRBV19 with TRBJ2-3; 8 nucleotides agree with TRBD1. This CDR3 contains 14 residues. J lost 3 bases, V lost 3 bases, and 2 bases had no gene match. CDR1 and CDR2 from the germline V gene are LNHDA and SQIVND (reference sequence). CDR3 in amino acids: CASSMDRVTDTQYF. As DNA, the CDR3 is TGTGCCAGTAGTATGGACAGGGTAACAGATACGCAGTATTTT.

This clone has just one count. This chain uses TRBV29-1 with TRBJ1-4; no firm D call. With 4 bases removed from V and 7 bases from J, the gap between germline ends came to 19 bases. This CDR3 comprises 15 residues. CDR1 SQVTM and CDR2 ANQGSEA come from the germline V gene. The CDR3 reads CSVGEPTVRGEKLFF. In DNA form, the CDR3 reads TGCAGCGTTGGGGAACCTACGGTTCGGGGTGAAAAACTGTTTTTT.

The genes are TRBV2 and TRBJ2-7; the match to TRBD2 covers 9 bases. CDR1 SNHLY and CDR2 FYNNEI come from the germline V gene. This CDR3 has 17 residues. The V segment lost 8 bases and the J segment 2 bases; nucleotides outside the gene matches: 16. The CDR3 is CASSGAGGRNNPYEQYF. CDR3 nucleotide sequence: TGTGCCAGCTCGGGGGCGGGGGGGCGAAACAATCCCTACGAGCAGTACTTC. Combining the CDR3 with reference TRBV2 and TRBJ2-7 gives the whole variable domain EPEVTQTPSHQVTQMGQEVILRCVPISNHLYFYWYRQILGQKVEFLVSFYNNEISEKSEIFDDQFSVERPDGSNFTLKIRSTKLEDSAMYFCASSGAGGRNNPYEQYFGPGTRLTVT.

V is TRBV7-9 and J is TRBJ2-7, with D perhaps TRBD1 (6 bases). The CDR3 extends over 14 amino acids. Germline values: CDR1 SEHNR, CDR2 FQNEAQ (reference sequence). The V end was cut by 4 bases, the J end by 2 bases, with 12 bases between. The CDR3 nucleotides read TGTGCCAGCAGCTACACGGGACAAGCCTACGAGCAGTACTTC. Translating gives CASSYTGQAYEQYF.

This sequence joins TRBV7-9 and TRBJ2-6, with D tentatively TRBD1 (6 bases). Germline-derived CDR1 and CDR2 are SEHNR and FQNEAQ (reference sequence). V gave up 2 bases and J gave up 0 bases, with 14 bases separating them. CDR3 length equals 18 residues. CDR3 DNA: TGTGCCAGCAGCTTATCTGGCAGGGGCACCTCTGGGGCCAACGTCCTGACTTTC. It translates to CASSLSGRGTSGANVLTF.

The gene calls are TRBV11-3 and TRBJ2-1; 13 nucleotides line up with TRBD2. The CDR3 has 14 amino acids. Per germline, CDR1 SGHNT and CDR2 YENEEA. J was trimmed by 15 bases and V by 5 bases; bases with no gene match: 10. CDR3 nucleotides: TGTGCCAGCAGCAATAGAAGGACTAGCGGGGGTGCGTTCTTC. Translating gives CASSNRRTSGGAFF.

This clone was seen more than once but under ten times. The chain combines TRBV5-1 with TRBJ2-2, with D maybe TRBD1 (6 bases). Germline lookup yields CDR1 SGHRS and CDR2 YFSETQ. The CDR3 sequence is 16 residues long. The V gene lost 3 bases and the J gene lost 4 bases, with 16 bases spanning the gap. The CDR3 DNA sequence: TGCGCCAGCAGCTACCAACAGGGCATGGGCACCGGGGAGCTGTTTTTT. Protein sequence: CASSYQQGMGTGELFF.

In its sample, this clone was seen a few times. The J gene is TRBJ2-6, the V gene TRBV28; 10 bases are a match to TRBD2. Trimming removed 5 bases from V and 1 base from J; junction bases left unmatched: 8. The CDR3 length is 18 residues. Germline-derived CDR1 and CDR2 are MDHEN and SYDVKM. The CDR3 region has the DNA TGTGCCAGCAGTAGGAGCGGGGGGGCTCATTCTGGGGCCAACGTCCTGACTTTC. Translating gives CASSRSGGAHSGANVLTF.

The chain links TRBV5-1 to TRBJ1-1; a weak D match, TRBD1 (5 bases). Germline V gene lookup returns CDR1 SGHRS and CDR2 YFSETQ. This CDR3 is 16 amino acids long. Trimming pared 1 base from V and 1 base from J, leaving 14 bases between. CDR3 sequence reads: CASSLRAGKSNTEAFF. The CDR3 nucleotides read TGCGCCAGCAGCTTGAGGGCAGGGAAATCGAACACTGAAGCTTTCTTT.